The present entry profiles one TCR beta chain with its context. The data were taken from a study of cytomegalovirus exposure and HLA in healthy donors. The CDR3 is 17 residues long. The germline gives CDR1 SNHLY, CDR2 FYNNEI. V was shortened by 8 bases and J by 8 bases, with 27 bases between the two germline ends. PCR was performed using 60 Vbeta and 13 Jbeta primers. The assay was immunoSEQ multiplex PCR, and TCRdb's table has in-frame clones only and misses some. This sample has about 56,000 clones, with about 79% found just once. Material for sequencing was PBMCs. V is TRBV2 and J is TRBJ1-4; perhaps TRBD1 as D (6 bases). The clonotype originates from a man aged 40-50 years in good health and CMV-seronegative. The CDR3, as DNA: TGTGCCAGCGAACCGGGACAAGGTTTCGGGCGCGGGGAAAAACTGTTTTTT. Translated, it gives CASEPGQGFGRGEKLFF.